This entry concerns a single T cell receptor (beta chain). This specimen comes from a study of blood T cells in healthy people across ages. The CDR3 is made up of 12 amino acids. Per germline, CDR1 PRHDT and CDR2 FYEKMQ (reference sequence). V dropped 5 bases and J dropped 8 bases, with 11 bases sitting between them. It was with a sample-barcoded 5' primer and a J-beta primer mix that a second PCR of roughly 6 to 12 cycles was run. Researchers report that a template-switch adaptor with 12 random nucleotides tagged each cDNA molecule. MiXCR was run by TCRdb on the 5' RACE reads, yielding one entry per CDR3 protein. Here the sample spans a few hundred thousand distinct CDR3 sequences, 27% being singletons. The sample was also linked to a second study, of T cells of mothers and their children.

This sequence originates from a boy aged 2 to 10 in good health. The gene calls are TRBV13 and TRBJ2-3; D is unclear. Sequenced material: blood. DNA for the CDR3: TGTGCCAGCAGCCCCCGACATGGTACGCAGTATTTT. As protein: CASSPRHGTQYF.